The 25 T cell receptor beta chains below all came from one sample that was sequenced in a study of cytomegalovirus exposure and HLA in healthy donors. Use of 60 Vbeta and 13 Jbeta primers characterized the PCR. Method: immunoSEQ multiplex PCR; TCRdb's copy keeps in-frame clones and lacks some. The sample contains some 150,000 clones, around 80% of which appear only once. Sequenced: PBMCs. The receptor set was obtained from a man aged 18 to 29 in good health and CMV-seropositive.

The table lists this clone with a count of one. The chain carries TRBV11-2 and TRBJ2-7, with 9 nucleotides matching TRBD2. CDR3 length: 14 amino acids. The V gene's germline CDR1 is SGHAT and CDR2 FQNNGV. The J segment lost 0 bases and the V segment lost 3 bases, leaving 0 bases of the junction unmatched. The CDR3 protein is CASSFSGSSYEQYF. The CDR3 bases are TGTGCCAGCAGCTTTAGCGGGAGCTCCTACGAGCAGTACTTC.

The genes are TRBV4-2 and TRBJ2-2; perhaps TRBD1 as D (6 bases). Per the germline V gene, CDR1 is LGHNA and CDR2 is YNFKEQ. Trimming shortened V by 4 bases and J by 1 base, and 7 bases separated the two germline ends. The CDR3 is 14 residues long. CDR3 sequence: CASSLGQNTGELFF. CDR3 DNA sequence: TGTGCCAGCAGCCTGGGACAGAACACCGGGGAGCTGTTTTTT.

This chain uses TRBV7-9 with TRBJ2-1; 8 bases agree with TRBD1. This CDR3 has 15 amino acids. CDR1 and CDR2 (germline): SEHNR, FQNEAQ (reference sequence). With 5 bases clipped from V and 9 bases from J, the junction kept 12 bases outside the gene matches. The CDR3 protein is CASSPRGQGILEQFF. The CDR3 nucleotides are TGTGCCAGCAGCCCACGTGGACAGGGAATCCTTGAGCAGTTCTTC.

The CDR3, as DNA: TGTGCCAGCTCACCGTTTGCAGGGGTAGAAACTGAAGCTTTCTTT. This gives the protein CASSPFAGVETEAFF. The chain uses TRBV18 and TRBJ1-1; D is possibly TRBD1 (6 bases). This CDR3 has 15 amino acids. Trimming removed 3 bases at V and 5 bases at J, with 16 bases between. From germline, CDR1 is KGHSH and CDR2 LQKENI.

This sequence joins TRBV2 and TRBJ1-5; weak D call: TRBD1 (6 bases). From germline, CDR1 is SNHLY and CDR2 FYNNEI. This CDR3 is built from 16 residues. V was pared by 6 bases and J by 9 bases, with 24 bases between. The CDR3 DNA reads TGTGCCAGCAGCCCTGGGACACCCTATAGGGGGGGGCCCCAGCATTTT. This gives the protein CASSPGTPYRGGPQHF.

This clone has a single count. V and J are TRBV6-5 and TRBJ1-2; D unclear. The CDR3 is 14 residues long. Germline assignment: CDR1 MNHEY and CDR2 SVGAGI. Trimming cost V 2 bases and J 4 bases, with 11 bases left between them. The CDR3 sequence: CASSYREGGYGYTF. The CDR3 DNA is TGTGCCAGCAGTTACAGGGAGGGTGGCTATGGCTACACCTTC.

Here the CDR3 reads CASSHYIRGRETQYF. The CDR3 coding sequence is TGTGCCAGCAGCCATTATATTAGGGGCCGAGAGACCCAGTACTTC. The V call is TRBV14, the J call TRBJ2-5, with D possibly TRBD1 on 5 matching bases. V gave up 3 bases and J gave up 4 bases, with 15 bases separating them. The CDR3 consists of 15 residues. Germline-derived CDR1 and CDR2 are SGHDN and FVKESK.

This clone was recorded only once. CDR3 coding DNA: TGTGCCAGTAGCCCCACAGGAACCTACGAGCAGTACTTC. Its translation is CASSPTGTYEQYF. The rearrangement joins TRBV19 to TRBJ2-7; weak D call: TRBD1 (5 bases). The CDR3 length is 13 residues. The ends were cut back, 6 bases at V and 2 bases at J, with 11 bases in the middle. The germline V gene has CDR1 LNHDA and CDR2 SQIVND (reference sequence). Complete variable domain (other parts from reference TRBV19 and TRBJ2-7): DGGITQSPKYLFRKEGQNVTLSCEQNLNHDAMYWYRQDPGQGLRLIYYSQIVNDFQKGDIAEGYSVSREKKESFPLTVTSAQKNPTAFYLCASSPTGTYEQYFGPGTRLTVT.

Here the CDR3 DNA reads TGTGCCTGGAGTACAGGGACCAACTATGGCTACACCTTC. It specifies CAWSTGTNYGYTF. The gene calls are TRBV30 and TRBJ1-2; possible D gene TRBD1, 6 bases. Germline V gene data show CDR1 as GTSNPN and CDR2 as SVGIG (reference sequence). Trimming left V 2 bases short and J 2 bases short, with 9 bases between. The CDR3 is 13 residues long.

This clone has a single count. J is TRBJ1-2 and V is TRBV6-5; no reliable D call. Germline assignment: CDR1 MNHEY and CDR2 SVGAGI. V was pared by 8 bases and J by 1 base, with 14 bases between. The CDR3 length is 14 residues. The CDR3 bases are TGTGCCAGCTCGCCGGGATTCAATAACTATGGCTACACCTTC. Protein sequence: CASSPGFNNYGYTF.

The genes are TRBV7-2 and TRBJ1-1, with TRBD1 as a possible D gene (5 bases). Trimming cost V 0 bases and J 4 bases, with 12 bases left between them. Germline V CDR1 and CDR2: SGHTA, FQGNSA. The CDR3 spans 15 residues. CDR3 in DNA: TGTGCCAGCAGCTTAGCGATAGGGGTGGGCACTGAAGCTTTCTTT. It yields the protein CASSLAIGVGTEAFF. Full variable domain (outside the CDR3, taken from reference TRBV7-2 and TRBJ1-1): GAGVSQSPSNKVTEKGKDVELRCDPISGHTALYWYRQSLGQGLEFLIYFQGNSAPDKSGLPSDRFSAERTGGSVSTLTIQRTQQEDSAVYLCASSLAIGVGTEAFFGQGTRLTVV.

V is TRBV4-1 and J is TRBJ2-7, with 7 bases identical to TRBD1. Germline V gene sequence: CDR1 MGHRA, CDR2 YSYEKL. The CDR3 runs 15 residues. With 11 bases clipped from V and 0 bases from J, the junction kept 13 bases outside the gene matches. Here the CDR3 DNA reads TGCGCCTCCAAGGGGACAGCTCAGAGCTCCTACGAGCAGTACTTC. Translation: CASKGTAQSSYEQYF.

Only a few counts were recorded for this clone. The chain joins TRBV7-9 to TRBJ2-2, with 7 bases matching TRBD2. The CDR3 covers 18 residues. V lost 5 bases, J lost 5 bases, and 17 bases stayed unmatched. CDR1 is SEHNR and CDR2 is FQNEAQ in the germline V gene (reference sequence). CDR3 protein: CASSDPPGGGSRTGELFF. CDR3 bases: TGTGCCAGCAGCGATCCCCCTGGCGGGGGAAGTCGGACCGGGGAGCTGTTTTTT.

The chain employs TRBV29-1 and TRBJ2-5; 9 bases match TRBD2. This CDR3 region has 14 residues. CDR1 and CDR2 from the germline V gene are SQVTM and ANQGSEA. V was clipped by 5 bases and J by 4 bases; unmatched bases: 8. The CDR3: CSVIAGALGETQYF. For the CDR3, the DNA is TGCAGCGTTATAGCGGGAGCGCTGGGAGAGACCCAGTACTTC. The variable domain in full, with the rest retrieved from reference TRBV29-1 and TRBJ2-5, is SAVISQKPSRDICQRGTSLTIQCQVDSQVTMMFWYRQQPGQSLTLIATANQGSEATYESGFVIDKFPISRPNLTFSTLTVSNMSPEDSSIYLCSVIAGALGETQYFGPGTRLLVL.

This clone was seen a single time. The rearrangement uses TRBV7-9 and TRBJ2-7, with 7 bases that match TRBD2. Germline V lookup: CDR1 SEHNR, CDR2 FQNEAQ (reference sequence). The J segment lost 3 bases and the V segment lost 5 bases, leaving 7 bases of the junction unmatched. This CDR3 region has 14 residues. The CDR3, as DNA: TGTGCCAGCAGCCGGGACTATTTAGTCTACGAGCAGTACTTC. Protein product: CASSRDYLVYEQYF.

The chain employs TRBV16 and TRBJ2-3, with a weak D call TRBD2 (6 bases). The CDR3 spans 14 residues. Between the trimmed V and J ends, which lost 2 bases and 0 bases, there was a span of 6 bases. Germline V gives CDR1 KGHSY, CDR2 FQNENV. CDR3 sequence reads: CASSQGTSTDTQYF. As DNA, the CDR3 is TGTGCCAGCAGCCAAGGGACTAGCACAGATACGCAGTATTTT.

This clone appeared a single time. The chain joins TRBV28 to TRBJ2-7; TRBD1 matches 12 bases. The CDR3 has 14 residues. The V gene's germline CDR1 is MDHEN and CDR2 SYDVKM. The junction had 5 bases not matched to a gene; V was cut back by 4 bases and J by 7 bases. The CDR3 DNA is TGTGCCAGCAGTTGGGGACAGGGGGCTTGGGAGCAGTACTTC. As protein: CASSWGQGAWEQYF.

Note on this clone: Other DNA sequences in the sample encode the same CDR3. This sequence joins TRBV27 and TRBJ1-2; maybe TRBD1 (6 bases). The CDR3 sequence is 13 residues long. Trimming shortened V by 2 bases and J by 2 bases, and 6 bases separated the two germline ends. The V gene's germline CDR1 is MNHEY and CDR2 SMNVEV (reference sequence). Here the CDR3 reads CASSLRGNYGYTF. DNA for the CDR3: TGTGCCAGCAGTTTAAGGGGGAACTATGGCTACACCTTC.

Here the CDR3 DNA reads TGTGCCAGCAGCTACACCTCCGGACTAGCGGGAGGCTATGAGCAGTTCTTC. Translating it yields CASSYTSGLAGGYEQFF. V and J are TRBV7-8 and TRBJ2-1; 14 nucleotides align to TRBD2. J lost 8 bases, V lost 4 bases, and 10 bases had no gene match. Germline assignment: CDR1 SGHVS and CDR2 FQNEAQ. This CDR3 has 17 residues.

The chain carries TRBV19 and TRBJ1-1, with D uncertain. The CDR3 totals 13 residues. Germline CDR1 is LNHDA and CDR2 is SQIVND (reference sequence). Trimming removed 2 bases from V and 3 bases from J, with 7 bases in between. CDR3 protein: CASSIMRDTEAFF. The CDR3 DNA reads as TGTGCCAGTAGTATAATGAGGGACACTGAAGCTTTCTTT.

The V and J genes are TRBV10-3 and TRBJ2-1; D might be TRBD2 (5 bases). With 2 bases removed from V and 10 bases from J, the gap between germline ends came to 6 bases. The length of the CDR3 is 11 residues. From germline, CDR1 is ENHRY and CDR2 SYGVKD. CDR3 sequence: CAISEEREQFF. The CDR3, as DNA: TGTGCCATCAGTGAGGAGCGGGAGCAGTTCTTC.

The chain links TRBV6-5 to TRBJ2-7; TRBD2 is a possible D gene (6 bases). The germline V gene has CDR1 MNHEY and CDR2 SVGAGI. CDR3 length: 15 residues. The V end lost 2 bases, the J end lost 6 bases, and 17 bases lay between the germline ends. The CDR3 DNA is TGTGCCAGCAGTTACATGGCTAGCGTAGGCGGCGAGCAGTACTTC. It yields the protein CASSYMASVGGEQYF.

In the case of this clone: An end of the junction differs from the germline gene, which may be a read error. Within the sample, other DNA sequences also encode this same CDR3. The chain has TRBV4-1 and TRBJ1-5; 10 positions match TRBD1. The CDR3 is made up of 18 amino acids. Looked up from germline, CDR1 is MGHRA and CDR2 is YSYEKL. Written as DNA, the CDR3 is TGCGCCAGCAGCCAGACTCCCGTAGGGACAGGGGATAATCAGCCCCAGCATTTC. Translating gives CASSQTPVGTGDNQPQHF.

CDR3 residues: CASSTLADTYEQYF. The CDR3 DNA reads as TGTGCCAGCAGCACTTTAGCGGATACCTACGAGCAGTACTTC. The J gene is TRBJ2-7, the V gene TRBV9, with D possibly matching TRBD2 (6 bases). Germline V lookup: CDR1 SGDLS, CDR2 YYNGEE. CDR3 length: 14 residues. The V gene lost 4 bases and the J gene lost 2 bases, with 13 bases spanning the gap.

This clone appeared a few times. This CDR3 reads CASSLGTRNTEAFF. CDR3 nucleotide sequence: TGTGCCAGCAGCTTAGGGACAAGGAACACTGAAGCTTTCTTT. V gene TRBV7-9 combines with J gene TRBJ1-1; TRBD1 might be the D (5 bases). From germline, CDR1 is SEHNR and CDR2 FQNEAQ (reference sequence). Trimming removed 1 base from V and 1 base from J, with 7 bases in between. The CDR3 spans 14 residues.